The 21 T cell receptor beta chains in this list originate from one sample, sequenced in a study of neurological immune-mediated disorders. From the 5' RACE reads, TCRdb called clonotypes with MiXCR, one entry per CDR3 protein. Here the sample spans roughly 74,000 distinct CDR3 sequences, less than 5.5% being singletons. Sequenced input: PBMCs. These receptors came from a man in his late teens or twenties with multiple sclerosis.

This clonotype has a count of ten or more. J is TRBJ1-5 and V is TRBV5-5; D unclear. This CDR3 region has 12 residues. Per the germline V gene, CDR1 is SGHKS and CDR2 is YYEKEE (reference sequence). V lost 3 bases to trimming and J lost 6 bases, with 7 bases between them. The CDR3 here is CASSSSGQPQHF. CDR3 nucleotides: TGTGCCAGCAGCTCCAGTGGTCAGCCCCAGCATTTT.

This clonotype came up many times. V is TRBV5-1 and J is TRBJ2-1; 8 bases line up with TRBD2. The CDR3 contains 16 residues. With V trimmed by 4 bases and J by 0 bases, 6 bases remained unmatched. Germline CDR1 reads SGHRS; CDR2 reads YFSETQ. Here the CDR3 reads CASSPGTSVSYNEQFF. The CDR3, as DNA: TGCGCCAGCAGCCCGGGGACTAGTGTCTCCTACAATGAGCAGTTCTTC.

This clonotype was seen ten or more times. CDR3: CASSIPYRGSYEQYF. The CDR3 nucleotides read TGTGCCAGCAGTATTCCTTACAGGGGTTCCTACGAGCAGTACTTC. V is TRBV6-2 or TRBV6-3 and J is TRBJ2-7, with TRBD1 identical over 7 bases. Losses at the gene ends were 5 bases for V and 1 base for J; bases not matched to a gene: 8. This CDR3 is built from 15 residues. Germline CDR1 MNHEY, CDR2 SVGEGT.

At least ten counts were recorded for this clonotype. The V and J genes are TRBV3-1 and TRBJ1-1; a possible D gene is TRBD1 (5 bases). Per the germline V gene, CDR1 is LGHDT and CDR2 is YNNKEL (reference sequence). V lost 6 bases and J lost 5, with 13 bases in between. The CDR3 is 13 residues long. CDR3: CASSRDLWTEAFF. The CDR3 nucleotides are TGTGCCAGCAGTCGGGACCTATGGACTGAAGCTTTCTTT.

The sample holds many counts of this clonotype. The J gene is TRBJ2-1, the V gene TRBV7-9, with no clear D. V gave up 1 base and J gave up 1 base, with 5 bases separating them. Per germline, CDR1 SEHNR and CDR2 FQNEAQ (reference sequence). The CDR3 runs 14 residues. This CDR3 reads CASSLVGSYNEQFF. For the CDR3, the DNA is TGTGCCAGCAGCTTAGTCGGATCCTACAATGAGCAGTTCTTC.

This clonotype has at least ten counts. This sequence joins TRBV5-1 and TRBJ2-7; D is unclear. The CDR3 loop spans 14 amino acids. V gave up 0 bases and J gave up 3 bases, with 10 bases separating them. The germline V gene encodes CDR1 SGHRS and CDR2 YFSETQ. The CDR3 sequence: CASSLEVGRYEQYF. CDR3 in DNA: TGCGCCAGCAGCTTGGAGGTAGGCCGCTACGAGCAGTACTTC.

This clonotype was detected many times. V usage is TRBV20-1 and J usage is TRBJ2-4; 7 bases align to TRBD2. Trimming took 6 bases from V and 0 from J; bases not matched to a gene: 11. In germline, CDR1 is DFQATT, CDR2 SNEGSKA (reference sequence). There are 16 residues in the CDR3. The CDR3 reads CSARTSGLVAKNIQYF. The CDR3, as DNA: TGCAGTGCAAGAACAAGCGGACTAGTAGCCAAAAACATTCAGTACTTC.

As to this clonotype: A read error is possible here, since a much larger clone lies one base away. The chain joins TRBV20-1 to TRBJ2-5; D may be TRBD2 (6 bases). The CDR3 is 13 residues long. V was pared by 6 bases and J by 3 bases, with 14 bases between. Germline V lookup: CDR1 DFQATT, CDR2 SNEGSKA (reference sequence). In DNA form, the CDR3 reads TGCAGTGCCGAGGCGGGAATGGAAGAGACCCAGTACTTC. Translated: CSAEAGMEETQYF.

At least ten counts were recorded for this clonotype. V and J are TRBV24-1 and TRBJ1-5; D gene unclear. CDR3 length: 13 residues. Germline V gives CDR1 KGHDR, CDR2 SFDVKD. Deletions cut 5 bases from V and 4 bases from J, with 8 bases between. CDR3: CATSAWGNQPQHF. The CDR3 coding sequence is TGTGCCACCAGTGCCTGGGGTAATCAGCCCCAGCATTTT.

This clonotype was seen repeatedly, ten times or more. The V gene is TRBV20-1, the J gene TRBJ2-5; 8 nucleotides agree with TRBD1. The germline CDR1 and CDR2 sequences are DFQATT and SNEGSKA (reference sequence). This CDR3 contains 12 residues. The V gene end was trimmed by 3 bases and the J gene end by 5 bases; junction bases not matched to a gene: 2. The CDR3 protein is CSARNRGETQYF. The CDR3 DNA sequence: TGCAGTGCTAGGAACAGGGGGGAGACCCAGTACTTC.

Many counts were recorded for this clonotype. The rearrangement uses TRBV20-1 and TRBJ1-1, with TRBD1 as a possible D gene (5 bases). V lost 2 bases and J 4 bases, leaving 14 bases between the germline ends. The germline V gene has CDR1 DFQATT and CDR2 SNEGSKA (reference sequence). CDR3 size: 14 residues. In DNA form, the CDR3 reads TGCAGTGCTAGACCGCACGGGACCTTCACTGAAGCTTTCTTT. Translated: CSARPHGTFTEAFF.

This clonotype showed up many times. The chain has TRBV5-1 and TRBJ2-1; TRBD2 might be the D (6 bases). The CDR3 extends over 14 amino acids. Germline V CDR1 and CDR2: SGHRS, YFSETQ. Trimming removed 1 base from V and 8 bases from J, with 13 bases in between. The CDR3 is CASSLIGGWDEQFF. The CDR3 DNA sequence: TGCGCCAGCAGCTTGATCGGGGGATGGGATGAGCAGTTCTTC.

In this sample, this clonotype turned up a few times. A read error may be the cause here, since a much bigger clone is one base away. CDR3 sequence: CASSVAGINTDTQYF. The CDR3 DNA reads TGCGCCAGCAGCGTAGCGGGGATCAACACAGATACGCAGTATTTT. The chain has TRBV5-1 and TRBJ2-3; 8 positions agree with TRBD2. The CDR3 runs 15 residues. V trimming: 4 bases; J trimming: 2 bases; junction bases outside the gene matches: 6. Germline lookup yields CDR1 SGHRS and CDR2 YFSETQ.

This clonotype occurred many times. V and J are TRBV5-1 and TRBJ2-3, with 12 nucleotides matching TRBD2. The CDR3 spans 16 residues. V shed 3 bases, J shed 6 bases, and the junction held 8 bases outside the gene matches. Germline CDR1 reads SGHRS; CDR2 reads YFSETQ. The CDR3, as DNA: TGCGCCAGCAGCTCCCTGACTAGCGGGAGAGCGGATACGCAGTATTTT. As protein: CASSSLTSGRADTQYF.

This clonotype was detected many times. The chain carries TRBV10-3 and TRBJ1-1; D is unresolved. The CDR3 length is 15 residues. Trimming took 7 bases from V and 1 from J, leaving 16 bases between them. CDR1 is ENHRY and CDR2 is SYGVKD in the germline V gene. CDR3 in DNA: TGTGCCATCACAAAAACGACGGTGGAGAACACTGAAGCTTTCTTT. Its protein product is CAITKTTVENTEAFF.

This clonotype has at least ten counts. The CDR3 region is CASGGIAKNIQYF. The DNA of the CDR3 is TGTGCCAGCGGAGGGATCGCCAAAAACATTCAGTACTTC. The chain links TRBV2 to TRBJ2-4, with a possible D match to TRBD2 (6 bases). Between the trimmed V and J ends, which lost 8 bases and 1 base, there was a span of 9 bases. This CDR3 is 13 amino acids long. The germline V gene has CDR1 SNHLY and CDR2 FYNNEI.

This chain's CDR3 is CASSYSKAGFRRGQETQYF. The CDR3 coding sequence is TGTGCCAGCAGTTACTCCAAGGCTGGTTTTCGACGGGGCCAAGAGACCCAGTACTTC. V usage is TRBV6-5 and J usage is TRBJ2-5; a possible D gene is TRBD2 (5 bases). The CDR3 has 19 residues. Germline lookup yields CDR1 MNHEY and CDR2 SVGAGI. V lost 0 bases and J 1 base, leaving 21 bases between the germline ends.

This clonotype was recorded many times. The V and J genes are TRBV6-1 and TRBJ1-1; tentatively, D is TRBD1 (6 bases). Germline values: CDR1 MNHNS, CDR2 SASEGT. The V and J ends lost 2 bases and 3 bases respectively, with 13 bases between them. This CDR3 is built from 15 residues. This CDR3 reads CASSERAGVDTEAFF. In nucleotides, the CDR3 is TGTGCCAGCAGTGAAAGGGCAGGGGTGGACACTGAAGCTTTCTTT.

CDR3: CASSSRGNNEQFF. The CDR3 nucleotides read TGCGCCAGCAGCTCAAGGGGGAACAATGAGCAGTTCTTC. The J gene is TRBJ2-1, the V gene TRBV5-1; tentatively, D is TRBD1 (6 bases). CDR3 size: 13 residues. Germline CDR1 reads SGHRS; CDR2 reads YFSETQ. V was clipped by 3 bases and J by 5 bases, with 9 bases between them. The full variable domain, completed using reference TRBV5-1 and TRBJ2-1, is KAGVTQTPRYLIKTRGQQVTLSCSPISGHRSVSWYQQTPGQGLQFLFEYFSETQRNKGNFPGRFSGRQFSNSRSEMNVSTLELGDSALYLCASSSRGNNEQFFGPGTRLTVL.

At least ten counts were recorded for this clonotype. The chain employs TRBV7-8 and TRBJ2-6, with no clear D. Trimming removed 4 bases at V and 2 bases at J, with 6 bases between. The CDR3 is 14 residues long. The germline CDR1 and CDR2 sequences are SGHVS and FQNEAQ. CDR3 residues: CASSSSAGANVLTF. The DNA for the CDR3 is TGTGCCAGCAGCTCCTCGGCTGGGGCCAACGTCCTGACTTTC.

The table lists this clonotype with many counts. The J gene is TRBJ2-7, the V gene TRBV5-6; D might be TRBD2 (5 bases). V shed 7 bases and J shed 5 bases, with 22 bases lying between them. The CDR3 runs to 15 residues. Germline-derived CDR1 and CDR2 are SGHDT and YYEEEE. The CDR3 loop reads CASGRVSQRVHEQYF. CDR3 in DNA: TGTGCCAGCGGGCGGGTCAGTCAAAGAGTTCACGAGCAGTACTTC.